Below, 13 T cell receptor beta chains from the same sample are listed, as sequenced in a study of spatial heterogeneity in lung cancer. TCRdb redid the calling of the 5' RACE reads with MiXCR, one entry per CDR3 protein. The sample includes under 75,000 distinct CDR3 sequences, around 9.3% of them seen just once. Time point: blood at routine non-recurrence follow-up after resection. Here the sequenced sample was PBMCs, taken at follow-up. The receptor set was obtained from a female donor with early-stage non-small cell lung cancer.

This clonotype was detected many times. The rearrangement links TRBV29-1 to TRBJ1-1; D is unresolved. CDR1 is SQVTM, CDR2 ANQGSEA, per germline. Trimming stripped 7 bases from V and 1 base from J, with 10 bases between. CDR3 length: 12 amino acids. In nucleotides, the CDR3 is TGCAGCGCCCGCGAAGCGAACACTGAAGCTTTCTTT. The encoded protein is CSAREANTEAFF.

This clonotype was seen at least ten times. This chain's CDR3 is CSASPGDSNQPQHF. The CDR3 nucleotides read TGCAGTGCTAGTCCCGGGGATAGCAATCAGCCCCAGCATTTT. The chain recombines TRBV20-1 with TRBJ1-5; no definite D call. CDR3 length equals 14 residues. Trimming took 3 bases from V and 0 from J, leaving 9 bases between them. CDR1 and CDR2 from the germline V gene are DFQATT and SNEGSKA (reference sequence).

This clonotype was detected only a few times. The V gene is TRBV9, the J gene TRBJ2-5; the D gene is possibly TRBD2 (6 bases). This CDR3 has 15 residues. Germline values: CDR1 SGDLS, CDR2 YYNGEE. The ends were cut back, 4 bases at V and 2 bases at J, with 15 bases in the middle. The CDR3 DNA reads as TGTGCCAGCAGCCCCCGGGTTAGCGGACAAGAGACCCAGTACTTC. It translates to CASSPRVSGQETQYF.

This clonotype occurred a few times. The chain couples TRBV7-3 to TRBJ2-2; TRBD2 agrees at 13 bases. CDR3 size: 16 residues. The junction had 6 bases not matched to a gene; V was cut back by 5 bases and J by 6 bases. CDR1 and CDR2 from the germline V gene are SGHTA and FQGTGA. The CDR3 nucleotides are TGTGCCAGCAGCCAAACTAGCGGGAGGGCCGCCGGGGAGCTGTTTTTT. Translation gives CASSQTSGRAAGELFF.

This clonotype appeared a few times. The chain has TRBV10-1 and TRBJ2-1; 7 nucleotides agree with TRBD2. The germline gives CDR1 WNHNN, CDR2 SYGVQD (reference sequence). The CDR3 consists of 15 residues. V was clipped by 0 bases and J by 10 bases; unmatched bases: 9. CDR3 sequence: CASSESIAGRWEQFF. CDR3 nucleotides: TGCGCCAGCAGTGAGTCGATAGCGGGTCGTTGGGAGCAGTTCTTC.

The chain combines TRBV4-1 with TRBJ1-5, with 8 bases aligning to TRBD1. The trim removed 3 bases at V and 0 bases at J, leaving 4 bases unmatched. Germline CDR1 MGHRA, CDR2 YSYEKL. The CDR3 is 16 residues long. CDR3 protein: CASSHWTGHSNQPQHF. The DNA of the CDR3 is TGCGCCAGCAGCCACTGGACAGGGCATAGCAATCAGCCCCAGCATTTT.

The CDR3 nucleotides are TGCAGTTCCCCTTCCAGCGGCCCTTCAAATGAGCAGTTCTTC. Protein product: CSSPSSGPSNEQFF. The J gene is TRBJ2-1, the V gene TRBV20-1, with D possibly being TRBD2 (5 bases). Germline V gene lookup returns CDR1 DFQATT and CDR2 SNEGSKA (reference sequence). Trimming stripped 8 bases from V and 7 bases from J, with 21 bases between. This CDR3 region has 14 residues.

This clonotype was found once. The chain couples TRBV27 to TRBJ2-3, with 12 bases fitting TRBD2. V lost 5 bases, J lost 4 bases, and 10 bases stayed unmatched. This CDR3 is built from 17 residues. The germline V gene has CDR1 MNHEY and CDR2 SMNVEV (reference sequence). CDR3 region: CASSGSTSGRCSDTQYF. CDR3 DNA: TGTGCCAGCAGTGGTAGCACTAGCGGGAGGTGCTCAGATACGCAGTATTTT.

This chain joins TRBV6-2 or TRBV6-3 and TRBJ2-1; 10 nucleotides match TRBD1. V lost 9 bases, J lost 5 bases, and 4 bases stayed unmatched. CDR3 length: 13 amino acids. Germline V gives CDR1 MNHEY, CDR2 SVGEGT. CDR3 amino acids: CASWDRGHNEQFF. As DNA, the CDR3 is TGTGCCAGTTGGGACAGGGGACACAATGAGCAGTTCTTC.

This clonotype was seen only a few times. CDR3 amino acids: CASSARSVIYEQYF. CDR3 coding DNA: TGTGCCAGCAGTGCTAGGTCGGTTATCTACGAGCAGTACTTC. The chain combines TRBV27 with TRBJ2-7; D gene unclear. Germline V gives CDR1 MNHEY, CDR2 SMNVEV (reference sequence). The CDR3 is made up of 14 amino acids. V was cut by 5 bases and J by 3 bases, with 14 bases left in between.

This clonotype has ten or more counts. The chain employs TRBV11-1 and TRBJ1-1, with unresolved D. There are 14 residues in the CDR3. V was trimmed by 3 bases and J by 1 base, leaving 9 bases between them. Germline V lookup: CDR1 SGHAT, CDR2 FQDESV (reference sequence). The CDR3 coding sequence is TGTGCCAGCAGCTTTGGGAATCCGAACACTGAAGCTTTCTTT. This gives the protein CASSFGNPNTEAFF.

As to this clonotype: A much larger clone is a single base away; this may be a read error. The chain links TRBV7-6 to TRBJ2-2; a possible D gene is TRBD1 (6 bases). Germline-derived CDR1 and CDR2 are SGHVS and FNYEAQ. This CDR3 comprises 14 residues. CDR3 protein: CANSSGTNTGELFF. CDR3 DNA sequence: TGTGCCAACAGCTCAGGGACAAACACCGGGGAGCTGTTTTTT.

Ten or more counts support this clonotype. The chain joins TRBV20-1 to TRBJ2-1; 11 nucleotides match TRBD1. The CDR3 contains 16 residues. With 1 base clipped from V and 7 bases from J, the junction kept 9 bases outside the gene matches. Germline-derived CDR1 and CDR2 are DFQATT and SNEGSKA (reference sequence). CDR3 in amino acids: CSARVPGQGARNEQFF. The DNA of the CDR3 is TGCAGTGCTAGAGTACCCGGACAGGGGGCGCGGAATGAGCAGTTCTTC.